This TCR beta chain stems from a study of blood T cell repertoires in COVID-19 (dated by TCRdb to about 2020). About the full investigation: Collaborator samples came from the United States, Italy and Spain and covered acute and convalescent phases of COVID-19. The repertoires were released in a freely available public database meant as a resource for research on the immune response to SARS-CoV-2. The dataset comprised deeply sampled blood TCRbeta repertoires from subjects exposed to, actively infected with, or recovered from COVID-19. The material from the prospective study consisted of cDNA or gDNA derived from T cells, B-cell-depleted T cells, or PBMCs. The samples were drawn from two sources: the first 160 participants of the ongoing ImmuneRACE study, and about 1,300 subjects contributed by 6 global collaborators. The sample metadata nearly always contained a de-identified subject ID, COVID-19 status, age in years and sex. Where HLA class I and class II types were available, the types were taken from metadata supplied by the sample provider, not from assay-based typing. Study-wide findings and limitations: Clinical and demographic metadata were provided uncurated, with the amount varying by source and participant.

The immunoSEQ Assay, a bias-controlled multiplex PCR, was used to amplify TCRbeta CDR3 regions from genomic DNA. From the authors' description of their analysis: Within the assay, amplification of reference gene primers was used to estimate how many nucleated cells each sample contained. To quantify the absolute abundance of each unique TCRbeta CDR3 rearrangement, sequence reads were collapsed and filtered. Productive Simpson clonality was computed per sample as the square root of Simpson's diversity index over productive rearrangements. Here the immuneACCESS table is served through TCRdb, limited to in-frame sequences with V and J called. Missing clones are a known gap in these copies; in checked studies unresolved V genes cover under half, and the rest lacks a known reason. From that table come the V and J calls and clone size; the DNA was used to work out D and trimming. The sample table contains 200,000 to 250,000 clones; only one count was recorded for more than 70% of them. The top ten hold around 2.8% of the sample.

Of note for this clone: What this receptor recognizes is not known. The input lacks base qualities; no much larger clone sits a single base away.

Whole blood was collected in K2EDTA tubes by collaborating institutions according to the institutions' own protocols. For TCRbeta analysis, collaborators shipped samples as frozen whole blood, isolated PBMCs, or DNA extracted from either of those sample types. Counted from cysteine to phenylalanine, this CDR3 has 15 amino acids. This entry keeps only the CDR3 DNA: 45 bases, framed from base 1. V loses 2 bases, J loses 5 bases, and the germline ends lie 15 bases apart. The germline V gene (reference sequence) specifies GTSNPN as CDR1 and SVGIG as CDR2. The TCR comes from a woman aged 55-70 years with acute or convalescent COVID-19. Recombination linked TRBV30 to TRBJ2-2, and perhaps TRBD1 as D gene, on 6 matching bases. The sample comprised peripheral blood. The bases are TGTGCCTGGAGTCTCGGTGAAAGGGGGACCGGGGAGCTGTTTTTT. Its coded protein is CAWSLGERGTGELFF.